The 14 T cell receptor beta chains in this list originate from one sample, sequenced in a study of blood T cell repertoires in COVID-19. TCRdb's copy holds only in-frame clones and misses some; the assay was immunoSEQ multiplex PCR. The data contain approximately 120,000 clones, approximately 89% of them singletons. Sequenced sample: peripheral blood. The receptors were gathered from a human donor in a cohort sampled during active COVID-19.

V is TRBV11-3 and J is TRBJ2-2, with TRBD1 matching 10 bases. The CDR3 runs 17 residues. J was trimmed by 3 bases and V by 5 bases; bases with no gene match: 9. Germline V CDR1 and CDR2: SGHNT, YENEEA. CDR3 loop: CASSPRRTGGHTGELFF. In nucleotides, the CDR3 is TGTGCCAGCAGCCCACGGAGGACAGGGGGACACACCGGGGAGCTGTTTTTT.

J is TRBJ2-5 and V is TRBV18; 7 bases map to TRBD2. Per germline, CDR1 KGHSH and CDR2 LQKENI. The trim removed 6 bases at V and 1 base at J, leaving 5 bases unmatched. The CDR3 runs to 14 residues. The chain's CDR3 is CASSPSGAQETQYF. The DNA for the CDR3 is TGTGCCAGCTCGCCGAGCGGGGCCCAAGAGACCCAGTACTTC.

The V and J genes are TRBV7-9 and TRBJ1-2; D gene unclear. V shed 8 bases and J shed 6 bases, with 16 bases lying between them. Per germline, CDR1 SEHNR and CDR2 FQNEAQ (reference sequence). The CDR3 runs to 13 residues. The CDR3, as DNA: TGTGCCAGCCCTTCCCCGGTCTTTAATGGCTACACCTTC. Translated, it gives CASPSPVFNGYTF. The whole variable domain, remainder taken from reference TRBV7-9 and TRBJ1-2, is DTGVSQNPRHKITKRGQNVTFRCDPISEHNRLYWYRQTLGQGPEFLTYFQNEAQLEKSRLLSDRFSAERPKGSFSTLEIQRTEQGDSAMYLCASPSPVFNGYTFGSGTRLTVV.

This chain connects TRBV6-5 to TRBJ1-2; TRBD1 agrees at 10 bases. The CDR3 has 15 amino acids. V was pared by 2 bases and J by 6 bases, with 6 bases of the junction left unmatched. CDR1 and CDR2 (germline): MNHEY, SVGAGI. CDR3 in amino acids: CASSYKGQGRHGYTF. CDR3 DNA sequence: TGTGCCAGCAGTTACAAGGGACAGGGGAGGCATGGCTACACCTTC.

V is TRBV7-2 and J is TRBJ2-7, with unresolved D. Trimming took 1 base from V and 6 from J, leaving 7 bases between them. The CDR3 has 12 amino acids. From germline, CDR1 is SGHTA and CDR2 FQGNSA. As DNA, the CDR3 is TGTGCCAGCAGCTTAGGGCTAGGCGAGCAGTACTTC. It translates to CASSLGLGEQYF.

The chain joins TRBV20-1 to TRBJ2-3, with no clear D. Trimming shortened V by 3 bases and J by 5 bases, and 6 bases separated the two germline ends. This CDR3 comprises 11 residues. Germline CDR1 reads DFQATT; CDR2 reads SNEGSKA (reference sequence). DNA for the CDR3: TGCAGTGCTAGGTTTATAGATACGCAGTATTTT. This sequence encodes CSARFIDTQYF.

The chain employs TRBV19 and TRBJ1-1, with D maybe TRBD1 (5 bases). V was clipped by 5 bases and J by 6 bases, with 7 bases between them. Germline CDR1 reads LNHDA; CDR2 reads SQIVND (reference sequence). CDR3 size: 11 residues. CDR3 residues: CASSPGSEAFF. CDR3 DNA: TGTGCCAGTAGTCCAGGGTCTGAAGCTTTCTTT.

The DNA of the CDR3 is TGTGCCAGCAGCTGGCCGGGGGGGGGAGAGAACACTGAAGCTTTCTTT. Translation: CASSWPGGGENTEAFF. The chain has TRBV5-4 and TRBJ1-1; D may be TRBD1 (5 bases). V lost 3 bases to trimming and J lost 1 base, with 16 bases between them. The CDR3 runs 16 residues. Germline V gives CDR1 SGHNT, CDR2 YYREEE (reference sequence).

This clone was observed a single time. V is TRBV6-2 or TRBV6-3 and J is TRBJ1-2; 7 bases match TRBD1. Germline V gene data show CDR1 as MNHEY and CDR2 as SVGEGT. This CDR3 has 15 amino acids. V lost 5 bases and J lost 6; bases outside the gene matches: 12. The CDR3 bases are TGTGCCAGCAGTGACCGGACAGGTCAGAAGGATGGCTACACCTTC. This gives the protein CASSDRTGQKDGYTF.

The V call is TRBV5-1, the J call TRBJ1-1, with TRBD1 identical over 12 bases. Germline CDR1 and CDR2: SGHRS and YFSETQ. V lost 4 bases, J lost 7 bases, and 11 bases stayed unmatched. The CDR3 has 16 amino acids. CDR3 nucleotide sequence: TGCGCCAGCAGCCGGGGACAGGGGGCTATATCCGGTGAAGCTTTCTTT. Its translation: CASSRGQGAISGEAFF.

J is TRBJ1-3 and V is TRBV5-6; 9 bases match TRBD1. The J segment lost 0 bases and the V segment lost 7 bases, leaving 2 bases of the junction unmatched. CDR1 SGHDT and CDR2 YYEEEE come from the germline V gene. The CDR3 is made up of 14 amino acids. The CDR3 reads CASGTGRSGNTIYF. DNA of the CDR3: TGTGCCAGCGGGACAGGGCGCTCTGGAAACACCATATATTTT.

The V call is TRBV9, the J call TRBJ1-2; a possible D gene is TRBD1 (5 bases). CDR3 length: 15 residues. Trimming removed 1 base from V and 7 bases from J, with 17 bases in between. The germline gives CDR1 SGDLS, CDR2 YYNGEE. CDR3 DNA sequence: TGTGCCAGCAGCGTATTATCGACAGAGCAGAGTGGCTACACCTTC. Its protein product is CASSVLSTEQSGYTF. The variable domain in full, completed from reference TRBV9 and TRBJ1-2, reads DSGVTQTPKHLITATGQRVTLRCSPRSGDLSVYWYQQSLDQGLQFLIQYYNGEERAKGNILERFSAQQFPDLHSELNLSSLELGDSALYFCASSVLSTEQSGYTFGSGTRLTVV.

The rearrangement joins TRBV7-3 to TRBJ2-1, with 12 bases matching TRBD2. Trimming took 5 bases from V and 4 from J; bases not matched to a gene: 6. The CDR3 loop spans 16 amino acids. CDR1 and CDR2 (germline): SGHTA, FQGTGA. CDR3 region: CASSAWGTSGYNEQFF. CDR3 nucleotide sequence: TGTGCCAGCAGCGCGTGGGGGACTAGCGGGTACAATGAGCAGTTCTTC.

Regarding this clone: One junction end disagrees with the germline gene, perhaps due to a read error. In nucleotides, the CDR3 is TGTGCCAGTGAAAAGGGGTCCAACTTC. Protein sequence: CASEKGSNF. The genes are TRBV6-7 and TRBJ1-2, with D possibly TRBD1 on 5 matching bases. TRBV6-7 is labeled an ORF, and its function is uncertain. The CDR3 has 9 residues.